This record covers a single TCR beta chain. The data originate from a study of blood T cell repertoires in COVID-19. Across the study: Whether acute or convalescent, the COVID-19 samples came from the United States, Italy and Spain. The cDNA or gDNA used as material had been derived from T cells, B-cell-depleted T cells, or PBMCs.

The CDR3 consists of 20 residues. The germline V gene encodes CDR1 SGHRS and CDR2 YFSETQ. Between the trimmed V and J ends, which lost 4 bases and 0 bases, there was a span of 26 bases. Per the study methods: Amplification from reference gene primers served as the basis for estimated nucleated cell counts. Clones were sequenced by immunoSEQ multiplex PCR, and TCRdb holds only the in-frame ones, with some missing. That table gives V, J and clone size, and the DNA gave D and trimming. The sample has about 59,000 clones; 75% to 95% are singletons. V usage is TRBV5-1 and J usage is TRBJ2-1; TRBD2 might be the D (5 bases). The TCR comes from a man older than 75 with acute or convalescent COVID-19. Sequencing was done on a sample of peripheral blood. The CDR3 region is CASSSFPGVQRSSSYNEQFF. As DNA, the CDR3 is TGCGCCAGCAGCAGCTTCCCCGGGGTCCAGCGGAGCAGCTCCTACAATGAGCAGTTCTTC.